These 27 T cell receptor beta chains came from one sample sequenced in a study of T cell changes during pregnancy in multiple sclerosis. Clones were read by immunoSEQ multiplex PCR, and TCRdb kept only the in-frame ones, dropping some. The sample consists of 85,000 to 100,000 clones, 90% to 95% of them appearing once. Sequencing was performed on peripheral blood, taken after pregnancy. The receptors come from a female donor with multiple sclerosis, enrolled in a pregnancy study.

This chain links TRBV29-1 with TRBJ2-3; 12 bases align to TRBD1. The V gene end was trimmed by 7 bases and the J gene end by 4 bases; junction bases not matched to a gene: 6. The CDR3 spans 14 residues. Germline CDR1 SQVTM, CDR2 ANQGSEA. CDR3 residues: CSARDRGLADTQYF. Written as DNA, the CDR3 is TGCAGCGCCCGGGACAGGGGGCTCGCAGATACGCAGTATTTT.

The chain's CDR3 is CASRPEQGGKTEAFF. The CDR3 DNA is TGTGCCAGCAGGCCTGAGCAGGGGGGAAAAACTGAAGCTTTCTTT. The V and J genes are TRBV5-4 and TRBJ1-1; 7 positions match TRBD1. Per the germline V gene, CDR1 is SGHNT and CDR2 is YYREEE (reference sequence). The CDR3 extends over 15 amino acids. Trimming at V came to 5 bases and at J to 5 bases, leaving 12 bases not matched to a gene.

This chain connects TRBV5-4 to TRBJ2-3; a weak D match, TRBD1 (6 bases). The length of the CDR3 is 14 residues. CDR1 and CDR2 (germline): SGHNT, YYREEE (reference sequence). Deletions cut 4 bases from V and 0 bases from J, with 9 bases between. CDR3 protein: CASSPGQSTDTQYF. DNA of the CDR3: TGTGCCAGCAGCCCTGGACAGAGCACAGATACGCAGTATTTT.

The chain combines TRBV29-1 with TRBJ1-4; no firm D call. In germline, CDR1 is SQVTM, CDR2 ANQGSEA. The germline V and J ends were trimmed by 6 bases and 8 bases, with 13 bases remaining between them. The length of the CDR3 is 12 residues. The CDR3 spells CSVTSSGEKLFF. CDR3 nucleotide sequence: TGCAGCGTGACTTCTTCGGGGGAAAAACTGTTTTTT. Supplemented by reference TRBV29-1 and TRBJ1-4, the full variable domain reads SAVISQKPSRDICQRGTSLTIQCQVDSQVTMMFWYRQQPGQSLTLIATANQGSEATYESGFVIDKFPISRPNLTFSTLTVSNMSPEDSSIYLCSVTSSGEKLFFGSGTQLSVL.

This chain uses TRBV11-2 with TRBJ2-7; 7 positions agree with TRBD2. The CDR3 loop spans 13 amino acids. Losses at the gene ends were 1 base for V and 4 bases for J; bases not matched to a gene: 1. CDR1 and CDR2 from the germline V gene are SGHAT and FQNNGV. The CDR3 coding sequence is TGTGCCAGCAGCTTAGGGCGGGGGTACGAGCAGTACTTC. It yields the protein CASSLGRGYEQYF.

The chain employs TRBV4-1 and TRBJ1-1; D is unclear. V lost 1 base and J lost 0, with 9 bases in between. The V gene's germline CDR1 is MGHRA and CDR2 YSYEKL. The CDR3 runs 15 residues. CDR3 amino acids: CASSQGNGLNTEAFF. As DNA, the CDR3 is TGCGCCAGCAGCCAAGGAAATGGGCTGAACACTGAAGCTTTCTTT.

The chain couples TRBV6-4 to TRBJ2-7, with 9 bases aligning to TRBD1. Germline trimming cut 4 bases from V and 3 bases from J; bases unmatched to any gene: 7. This CDR3 contains 15 residues. Per germline, CDR1 MRHNA and CDR2 SNTAGT. This chain's CDR3 is CASSATAGQGYEQYF. The CDR3, as DNA: TGTGCCAGCAGTGCCACGGCGGGACAGGGCTACGAGCAGTACTTC.

The rearrangement links TRBV7-3 to TRBJ2-2, with 10 positions matching TRBD2. The CDR3 loop spans 16 amino acids. Germline V gene sequence: CDR1 SGHTA, CDR2 FQGTGA. Unmatched junction bases numbered 11, after V lost 6 bases and J lost 7 bases. In nucleotides, the CDR3 is TGTGCCAGCAGTATCTCTAGCGGGAGCGGCGTCGGGGAGCTGTTTTTT. It specifies CASSISSGSGVGELFF.

The chain is built from TRBV4-2 and TRBJ2-5, with a tentative D call TRBD2 (5 bases). Germline-derived CDR1 and CDR2 are LGHNA and YNFKEQ. CDR3 size: 16 residues. V lost 0 bases to trimming and J lost 5 bases, with 16 bases between them. CDR3 amino acids: CASSQDPAGGWETQYF. CDR3 in DNA: TGTGCCAGCAGCCAAGATCCGGCAGGCGGGTGGGAGACCCAGTACTTC.

The chain links TRBV25-1 to TRBJ1-1; no reliable D call. There are 12 residues in the CDR3. Germline loops: CDR1 MGHDK, CDR2 SYGVNS. V was shortened by 2 bases and J by 6 bases, with 7 bases between the two germline ends. CDR3 amino acids: CASSEHGAEAFF. The CDR3 region has the DNA TGTGCCAGCAGTGAACATGGAGCTGAAGCTTTCTTT.

The chain combines TRBV18 with TRBJ2-1; 8 nucleotides align to TRBD2. Germline-derived CDR1 and CDR2 are KGHSH and LQKENI. This CDR3 region has 14 residues. The V gene end was trimmed by 6 bases and the J gene end by 5 bases; junction bases not matched to a gene: 6. The CDR3 spells CASSPLAGNNEQFF. The DNA for the CDR3 is TGTGCCAGCTCCCCCCTAGCGGGTAACAATGAGCAGTTCTTC.

The gene calls are TRBV28 and TRBJ2-1, with TRBD2 identical over 8 bases. The trim removed 5 bases at V and 3 bases at J, leaving 6 bases unmatched. Germline V CDR1 and CDR2: MDHEN, SYDVKM. CDR3 length: 15 amino acids. The CDR3: CASSTGGAFYNEQFF. CDR3 in DNA: TGTGCCAGCAGTACGGGAGGGGCTTTCTACAATGAGCAGTTCTTC.

The V and J genes are TRBV11-3 and TRBJ2-7, with 7 nucleotides matching TRBD2. With V trimmed by 5 bases and J by 0 bases, 7 bases remained unmatched. The germline V gene has CDR1 SGHNT and CDR2 YENEEA. The CDR3 is 15 residues long. The CDR3 DNA sequence: TGTGCCAGCAGCCCACGCGGGAGCAACTCCTACGAGCAGTACTTC. Its translation: CASSPRGSNSYEQYF.

This chain joins TRBV4-2 and TRBJ2-5; possible D gene TRBD2, 6 bases. Germline CDR1 LGHNA, CDR2 YNFKEQ. This CDR3 region has 15 residues. V lost 0 bases, J lost 5 bases, and 13 bases lay in between. This CDR3 is CASSQEGTPRETQYF. CDR3 bases: TGTGCCAGCAGCCAAGAGGGGACTCCTAGGGAGACCCAGTACTTC.

The chain has TRBV9 and TRBJ2-1; no clear D. Trimming removed 4 bases from V and 4 bases from J, with 9 bases in between. This CDR3 is built from 13 residues. From germline, CDR1 is SGDLS and CDR2 YYNGEE. The DNA for the CDR3 is TGTGCCAGCAGCCCATCCCCATACAATGAGCAGTTCTTC. It encodes CASSPSPYNEQFF.

V usage is TRBV30 and J usage is TRBJ2-2; 7 bases are a match to TRBD2. The J segment lost 2 bases and the V segment lost 0 bases, leaving 12 bases of the junction unmatched. The CDR3 has 18 amino acids. CDR1 is GTSNPN, CDR2 SVGIG, per germline (reference sequence). CDR3 in DNA: TGTGCCTGGAGTGTAAGATTCAGGACTAGGGTAAACACCGGGGAGCTGTTTTTT. Its translation: CAWSVRFRTRVNTGELFF. Full variable domain (missing parts from reference TRBV30 and TRBJ2-2): SQTIHQWPATLVQPVGSPLSLECTVEGTSNPNLYWYRQAAGRGLQLLFYSVGIGQISSEVPQNLSASRPQDRQFILSSKKLLLSDSGFYLCAWSVRFRTRVNTGELFFGEGSRLTVL.

This rearrangement joins TRBV28 to TRBJ2-5; unclear D gene. This CDR3 spans 14 amino acids. Trimming pared 5 bases from V and 1 base from J, leaving 11 bases between. Germline lookup yields CDR1 MDHEN and CDR2 SYDVKM. The CDR3 DNA reads TGTGCCAGCAGTGACAACAATCTCCAAGAGACCCAGTACTTC. This encodes CASSDNNLQETQYF.

The rearrangement links TRBV27 to TRBJ1-5, with TRBD1 identical over 7 bases. Germline V gives CDR1 MNHEY, CDR2 SMNVEV (reference sequence). Unmatched junction bases numbered 9, after V lost 5 bases and J lost 2 bases. This CDR3 region has 16 residues. CDR3 sequence reads: CASSPGTGTGNQPQHF. The CDR3 DNA sequence: TGTGCCAGCAGTCCAGGAACCGGGACAGGCAATCAGCCCCAGCATTTT.

The CDR3 DNA sequence: TGCGCCAGCAGCCAAGTAATCCGGAATGAGCAGTTCTTC. This sequence encodes CASSQVIRNEQFF. The chain uses TRBV4-1 and TRBJ2-1; D is uncertain. Germline loops: CDR1 MGHRA, CDR2 YSYEKL. The V and J ends lost 1 base and 7 bases respectively, with 8 bases between them. This CDR3 comprises 13 residues.

The gene calls are TRBV6-4 and TRBJ2-3; 9 positions agree with TRBD2. V lost 6 bases to trimming and J lost 0 bases; unmatched junction nucleotides: 4. Germline V gives CDR1 MRHNA, CDR2 SNTAGT. This CDR3 has 15 amino acids. The CDR3 is CASSTSGPSTDTQYF. The DNA of the CDR3 is TGTGCCAGCAGCACTAGCGGGCCTAGCACAGATACGCAGTATTTT.

V and J are TRBV15 and TRBJ2-2; 13 nucleotides line up with TRBD2. The CDR3 consists of 16 residues. Germline V gives CDR1 LNHNV, CDR2 YYDKDF (reference sequence). V shed 5 bases, J shed 7 bases, and the junction held 7 bases outside the gene matches. The CDR3 sequence: CATSGRLAGGGGELFF. CDR3 bases: TGTGCCACCAGCGGTAGACTAGCGGGAGGAGGCGGGGAGCTGTTTTTT.

The chain combines TRBV7-2 with TRBJ2-1, with 9 bases matching TRBD1. CDR3 length: 16 amino acids. From germline, CDR1 is SGHTA and CDR2 FQGNSA. The V and J ends lost 4 bases and 5 bases, in that order; junction bases with no gene match: 9. The CDR3 DNA follows: TGTGCCAGCAGCTGGGGCTCGGACAGGGGCCACAATGAGCAGTTCTTC. Protein sequence: CASSWGSDRGHNEQFF.

V is TRBV7-2 and J is TRBJ2-7; 7 bases agree with TRBD1. The CDR3 covers 14 residues. V lost 6 bases, J lost 1 base, and 6 bases stayed unmatched. CDR1 is SGHTA, CDR2 FQGNSA, per germline. The chain's CDR3 is CASSRQGGSYEQYF. The DNA for the CDR3 is TGTGCCAGCAGTCGACAGGGTGGATCCTACGAGCAGTACTTC.

This sequence joins TRBV2 and TRBJ2-2, with 7 positions matching TRBD2. V gave up 7 bases and J gave up 2 bases; unmatched junction bases: 7. The germline V gene has CDR1 SNHLY and CDR2 FYNNEI. The CDR3 sequence is 15 residues long. The CDR3 region has the DNA TGTGCCAGCACTGGGCTAGCGGTCAACACCGGGGAGCTGTTTTTT. It encodes CASTGLAVNTGELFF.

The gene calls are TRBV4-2 and TRBJ2-7, with 11 positions matching TRBD2. The CDR3 runs 17 residues. Germline V gives CDR1 LGHNA, CDR2 YNFKEQ. V shed 3 bases, J shed 0 bases, and the junction held 7 bases outside the gene matches. CDR3 loop: CASSQPGLAGTSYEQYF. The CDR3, as DNA: TGTGCCAGCAGCCAGCCAGGACTAGCGGGTACCTCCTACGAGCAGTACTTC.

The chain links TRBV27 to TRBJ2-1, with 11 bases aligning to TRBD2. Germline CDR1 and CDR2: MNHEY and SMNVEV (reference sequence). This CDR3 contains 16 residues. Losses at the gene ends were 5 bases for V and 4 bases for J; bases not matched to a gene: 7. CDR3 region: CASSASGRLVYNEQFF. In DNA, the CDR3 is TGTGCCAGCAGTGCTAGCGGGAGGCTGGTATACAATGAGCAGTTCTTC.

The chain is built from TRBV18 and TRBJ1-3; 9 positions match TRBD1. This CDR3 is built from 20 residues. The germline V gene encodes CDR1 KGHSH and CDR2 LQKENI. V was clipped by 4 bases and J by 0 bases; unmatched bases: 16. Written as DNA, the CDR3 is TGTGCCAGCTCACTCGTTCCGGGACAGGGCTCCGATACCTCTGGAAACACCATATATTTT. Encoded protein: CASSLVPGQGSDTSGNTIYF.